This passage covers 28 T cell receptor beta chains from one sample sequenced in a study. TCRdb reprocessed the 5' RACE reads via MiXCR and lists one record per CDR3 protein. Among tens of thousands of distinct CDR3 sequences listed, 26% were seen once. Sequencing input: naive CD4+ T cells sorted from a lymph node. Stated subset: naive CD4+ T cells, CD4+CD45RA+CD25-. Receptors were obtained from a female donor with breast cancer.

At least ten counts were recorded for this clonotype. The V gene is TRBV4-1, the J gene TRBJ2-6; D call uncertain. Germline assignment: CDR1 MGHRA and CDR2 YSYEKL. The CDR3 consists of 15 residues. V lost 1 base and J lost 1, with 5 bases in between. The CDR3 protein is CASSQGYSGANVLTF. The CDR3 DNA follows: TGCGCCAGCAGCCAAGGCTATTCTGGGGCCAACGTCCTGACTTTC.

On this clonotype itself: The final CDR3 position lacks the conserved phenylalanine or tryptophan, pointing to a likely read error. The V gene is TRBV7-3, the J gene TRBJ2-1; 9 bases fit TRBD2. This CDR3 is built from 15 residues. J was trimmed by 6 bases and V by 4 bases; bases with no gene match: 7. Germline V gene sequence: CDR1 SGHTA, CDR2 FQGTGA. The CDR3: CASSYSAGGCNEQFS. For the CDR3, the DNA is TGTGCCAGCAGCTATTCAGCGGGGGGTTGCAATGAGCAGTTCTCC.

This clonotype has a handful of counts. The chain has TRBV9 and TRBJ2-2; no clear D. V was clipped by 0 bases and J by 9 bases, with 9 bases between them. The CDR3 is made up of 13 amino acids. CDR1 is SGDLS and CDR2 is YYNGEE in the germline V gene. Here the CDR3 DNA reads TGTGCCAGCAGCGTAGGAACTCGCCGGGAGCTGTTTTTT. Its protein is CASSVGTRRELFF.

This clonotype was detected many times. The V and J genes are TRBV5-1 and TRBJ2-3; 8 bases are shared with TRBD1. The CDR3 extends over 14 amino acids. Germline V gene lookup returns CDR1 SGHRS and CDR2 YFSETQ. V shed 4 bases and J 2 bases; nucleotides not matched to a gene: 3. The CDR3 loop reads CASSAGQDTDTQYF. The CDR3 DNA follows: TGCGCCAGCAGCGCGGGACAGGACACAGATACGCAGTATTTT.

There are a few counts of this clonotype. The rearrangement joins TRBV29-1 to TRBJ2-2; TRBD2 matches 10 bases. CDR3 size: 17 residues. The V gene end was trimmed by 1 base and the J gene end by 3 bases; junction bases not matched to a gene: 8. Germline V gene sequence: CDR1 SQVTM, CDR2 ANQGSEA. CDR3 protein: CSVEGVAGGGDTGELFF. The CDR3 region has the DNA TGCAGCGTTGAAGGCGTAGCGGGAGGAGGGGACACCGGGGAGCTGTTTTTT.

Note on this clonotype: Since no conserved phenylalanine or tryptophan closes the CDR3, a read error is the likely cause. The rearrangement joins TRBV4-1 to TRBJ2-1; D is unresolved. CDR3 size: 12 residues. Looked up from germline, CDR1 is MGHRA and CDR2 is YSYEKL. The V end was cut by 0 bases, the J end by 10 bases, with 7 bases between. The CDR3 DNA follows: TGCGCCAGCAGCCAAGATCGGAGAGAGCAGTTCTCC. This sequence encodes CASSQDRREQFS.

The CDR3, as DNA: TGTGCCAGCAGTTACGAAACCCAAAGGGCGCACCGGACAGATACGCAGTATTTT. It yields the protein CASSYETQRAHRTDTQYF. The rearrangement uses TRBV6-2 or TRBV6-3 and TRBJ2-3; D is uncertain. Germline V gives CDR1 MNHEY, CDR2 SVGEGT. Trimming removed 2 bases at V and 3 bases at J, with 21 bases between. The CDR3 contains 18 residues.

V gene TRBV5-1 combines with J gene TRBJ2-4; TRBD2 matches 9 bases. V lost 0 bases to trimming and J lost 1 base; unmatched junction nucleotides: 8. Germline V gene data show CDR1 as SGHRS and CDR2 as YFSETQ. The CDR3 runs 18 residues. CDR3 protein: CASSLVVRGGLAKNIQYF. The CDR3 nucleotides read TGCGCCAGCAGCTTGGTGGTGCGGGGGGGCCTGGCCAAAAACATTCAGTACTTC.

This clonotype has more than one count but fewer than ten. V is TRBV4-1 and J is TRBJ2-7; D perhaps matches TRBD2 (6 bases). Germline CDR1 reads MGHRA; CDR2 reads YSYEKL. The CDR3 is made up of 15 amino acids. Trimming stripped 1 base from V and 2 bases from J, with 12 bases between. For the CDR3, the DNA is TGCGCCAGCAGCCAAGGAACTAGCAGGGCCTACGAGCAGTACTTC. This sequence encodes CASSQGTSRAYEQYF.

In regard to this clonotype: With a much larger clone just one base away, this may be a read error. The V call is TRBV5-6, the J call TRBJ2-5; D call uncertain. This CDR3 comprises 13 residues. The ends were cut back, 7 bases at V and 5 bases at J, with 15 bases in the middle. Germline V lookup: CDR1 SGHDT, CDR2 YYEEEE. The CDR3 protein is CASCNRLGETQYF. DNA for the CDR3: TGTGCCAGCTGCAACCGACTGGGGGAGACCCAGTACTTC.

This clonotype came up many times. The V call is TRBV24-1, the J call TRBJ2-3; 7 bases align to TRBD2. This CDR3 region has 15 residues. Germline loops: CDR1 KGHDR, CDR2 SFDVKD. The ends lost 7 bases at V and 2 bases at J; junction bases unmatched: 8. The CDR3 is CATSVPGTITDTQYF. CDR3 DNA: TGTGCCACCAGCGTCCCCGGGACTATCACAGATACGCAGTATTTT.

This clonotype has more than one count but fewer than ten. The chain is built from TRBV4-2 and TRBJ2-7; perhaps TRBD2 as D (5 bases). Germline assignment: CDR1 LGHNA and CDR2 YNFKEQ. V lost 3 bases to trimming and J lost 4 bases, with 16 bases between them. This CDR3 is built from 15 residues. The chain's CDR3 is CASSHASLPLYEQYF. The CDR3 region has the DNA TGTGCCAGCAGCCACGCTAGCTTACCTCTTTACGAGCAGTACTTC.

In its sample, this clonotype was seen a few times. The CDR3 sequence is CASQGDRRGSVYEQYF. Here the CDR3 DNA reads TGTGCCAGCCAGGGGGACAGGCGGGGAAGCGTTTACGAGCAGTACTTC. The chain combines TRBV6-5 with TRBJ2-7; 8 bases are a match to TRBD1. The CDR3 has 16 amino acids. CDR1 and CDR2 from the germline V gene are MNHEY and SVGAGI. Trimming removed 8 bases from V and 4 bases from J; junction bases left unmatched: 16.

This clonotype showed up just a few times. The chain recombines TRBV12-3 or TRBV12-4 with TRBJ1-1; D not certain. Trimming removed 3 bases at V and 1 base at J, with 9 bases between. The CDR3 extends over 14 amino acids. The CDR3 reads CASSFAGRNTEAFF. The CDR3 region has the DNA TGTGCCAGCAGTTTCGCTGGGCGGAACACTGAAGCTTTCTTT.

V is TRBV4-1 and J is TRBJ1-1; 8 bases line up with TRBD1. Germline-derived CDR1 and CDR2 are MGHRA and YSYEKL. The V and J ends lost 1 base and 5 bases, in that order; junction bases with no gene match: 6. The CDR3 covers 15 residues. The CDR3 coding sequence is TGCGCCAGCAGCCAAGGATCACAGGGGGAAACTGAAGCTTTCTTT. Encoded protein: CASSQGSQGETEAFF.

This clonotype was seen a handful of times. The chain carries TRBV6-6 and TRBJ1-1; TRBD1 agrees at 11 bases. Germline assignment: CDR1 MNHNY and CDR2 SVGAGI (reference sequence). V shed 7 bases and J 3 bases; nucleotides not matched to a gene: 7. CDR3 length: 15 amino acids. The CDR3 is CASTPPGQGDTEAFF. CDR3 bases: TGTGCCAGCACCCCACCGGGACAGGGGGACACTGAAGCTTTCTTT.

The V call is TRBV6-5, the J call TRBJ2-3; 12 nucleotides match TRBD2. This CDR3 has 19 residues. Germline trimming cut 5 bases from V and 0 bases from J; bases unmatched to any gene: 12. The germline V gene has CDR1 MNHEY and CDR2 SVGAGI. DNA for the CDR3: TGTGCCAGCAGTGACCGAAGACTAGCGGGGGCCTATAGCACAGATACGCAGTATTTT. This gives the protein CASSDRRLAGAYSTDTQYF.

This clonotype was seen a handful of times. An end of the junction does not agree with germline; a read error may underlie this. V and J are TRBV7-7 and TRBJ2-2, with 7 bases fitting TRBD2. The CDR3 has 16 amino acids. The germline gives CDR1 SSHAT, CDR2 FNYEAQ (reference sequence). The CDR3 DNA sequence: TGTGCTAGCAGCCAAGGGGAGGGGATCAGCACCGGGGAGCTGTTTTTT. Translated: CASSQGEGISTGELFF.

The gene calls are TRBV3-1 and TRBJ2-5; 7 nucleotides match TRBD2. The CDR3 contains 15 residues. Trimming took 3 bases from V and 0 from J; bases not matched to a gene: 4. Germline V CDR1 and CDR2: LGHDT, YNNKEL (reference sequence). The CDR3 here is CASSQYGLDQETQYF. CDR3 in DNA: TGTGCCAGCAGCCAGTACGGACTAGACCAAGAGACCCAGTACTTC.

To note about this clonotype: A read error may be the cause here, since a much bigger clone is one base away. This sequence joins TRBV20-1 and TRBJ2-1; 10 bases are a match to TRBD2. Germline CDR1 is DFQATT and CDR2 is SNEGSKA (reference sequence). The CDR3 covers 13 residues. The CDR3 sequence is CRAQREGYNEQFF. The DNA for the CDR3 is TGCAGGGCTCAGCGGGAGGGATACAATGAGCAGTTCTTC.

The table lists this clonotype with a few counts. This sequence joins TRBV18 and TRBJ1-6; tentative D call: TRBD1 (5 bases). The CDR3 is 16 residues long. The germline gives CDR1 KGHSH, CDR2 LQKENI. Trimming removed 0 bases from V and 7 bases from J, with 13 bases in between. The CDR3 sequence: CASSPPSQGENSPLHF. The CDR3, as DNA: TGTGCCAGCTCACCACCTTCGCAGGGCGAAAATTCACCCCTCCACTTT.

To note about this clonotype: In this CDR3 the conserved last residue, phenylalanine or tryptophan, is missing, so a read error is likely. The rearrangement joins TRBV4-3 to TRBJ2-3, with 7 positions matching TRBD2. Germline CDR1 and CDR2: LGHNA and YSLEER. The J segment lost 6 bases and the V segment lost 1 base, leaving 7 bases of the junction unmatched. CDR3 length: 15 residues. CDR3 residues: CASSQVGGAGDTQYI. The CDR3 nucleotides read TGCGCCAGCAGCCAAGTAGGCGGAGCGGGGGATACGCAGTATATT.

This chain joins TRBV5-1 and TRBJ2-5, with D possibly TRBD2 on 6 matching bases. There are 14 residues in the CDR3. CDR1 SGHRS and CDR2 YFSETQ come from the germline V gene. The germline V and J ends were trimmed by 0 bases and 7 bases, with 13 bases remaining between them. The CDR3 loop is CASSLAGSQGTQYF. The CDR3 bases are TGCGCCAGCAGCTTGGCCGGGAGTCAGGGGACCCAGTACTTC.

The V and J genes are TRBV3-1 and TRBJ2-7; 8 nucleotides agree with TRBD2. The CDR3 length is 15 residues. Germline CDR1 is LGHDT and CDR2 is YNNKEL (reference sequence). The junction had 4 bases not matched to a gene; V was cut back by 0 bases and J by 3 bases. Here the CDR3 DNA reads TGTGCCAGCAGCCAAGAGCGGCGGGAGGTCTACGAGCAGTACTTC. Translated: CASSQERREVYEQYF.

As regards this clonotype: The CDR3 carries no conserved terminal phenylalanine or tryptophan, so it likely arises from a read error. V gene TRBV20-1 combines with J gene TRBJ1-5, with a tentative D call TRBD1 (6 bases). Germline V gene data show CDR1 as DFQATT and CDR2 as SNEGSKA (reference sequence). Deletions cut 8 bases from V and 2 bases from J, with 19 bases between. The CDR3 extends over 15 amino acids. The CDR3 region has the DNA TGCAGTACTGCCCTTCAGGGGATCGGCAATCAGCCCCAGCATCTT. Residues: CSTALQGIGNQPQHL.

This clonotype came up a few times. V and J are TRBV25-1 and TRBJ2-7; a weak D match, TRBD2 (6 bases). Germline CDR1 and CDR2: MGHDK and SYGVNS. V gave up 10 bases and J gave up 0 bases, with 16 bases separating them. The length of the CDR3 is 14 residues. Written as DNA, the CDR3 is TGTGCCACCTCAGGGATCGGGAGCTCCTACGAGCAGTACTTC. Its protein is CATSGIGSSYEQYF.

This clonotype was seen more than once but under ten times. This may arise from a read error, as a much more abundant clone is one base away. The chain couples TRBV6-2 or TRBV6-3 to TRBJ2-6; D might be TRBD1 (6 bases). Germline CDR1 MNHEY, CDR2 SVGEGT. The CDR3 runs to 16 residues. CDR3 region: CASGYSGHSGANVLTF. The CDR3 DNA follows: TGTGCCAGCGGTTACTCGGGACACTCTGGGGCCAACGTCCTGACTTTC.

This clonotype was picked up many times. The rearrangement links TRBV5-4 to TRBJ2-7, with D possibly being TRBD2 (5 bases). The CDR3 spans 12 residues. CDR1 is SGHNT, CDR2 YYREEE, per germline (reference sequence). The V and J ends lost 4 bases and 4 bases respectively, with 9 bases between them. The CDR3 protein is CASSRDKYEQYF. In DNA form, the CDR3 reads TGTGCCAGCAGCCGGGATAAGTACGAGCAGTACTTC.